The 30 T cell receptor beta chains given below trace back to one sample, sequenced in a study of PD-1 blockade in mismatch repair-deficient tumors. Profiling relied on immunoSEQ multiplex PCR, and the TCRdb table lists in-frame clones only, not all of them. The table records 95,000 to 150,000 clones, approximately 90% of them present only once. Sequencing was performed on peripheral blood, taken 44 weeks after starting pembrolizumab. The source is an adult with mismatch repair-deficient cancer.

The chain links TRBV27 to TRBJ2-1; TRBD1 matches at 8 bases. V shed 6 bases and J 6 bases; nucleotides not matched to a gene: 13. Germline CDR1 and CDR2: MNHEY and SMNVEV (reference sequence). There are 16 residues in the CDR3. CDR3 amino acids: CASSVKTGVAANEQFF. CDR3 nucleotide sequence: TGTGCCAGCAGCGTTAAGACAGGGGTAGCAGCCAATGAGCAGTTCTTC.

The rearrangement links TRBV4-1 to TRBJ2-1; D unresolved. The CDR3 has 15 amino acids. The V end lost 3 bases, the J end lost 1 base, and 10 bases lay between the germline ends. CDR1 and CDR2 from the germline V gene are MGHRA and YSYEKL. The DNA for the CDR3 is TGCGCCAGCAGCCAGCAGTGGAAGTCCTACAATGAGCAGTTCTTC. Translating gives CASSQQWKSYNEQFF.

The chain is built from TRBV2 and TRBJ2-5; D uncertain. The CDR3 spans 16 residues. The ends were cut back, 2 bases at V and 5 bases at J, with 18 bases in the middle. In germline, CDR1 is SNHLY, CDR2 FYNNEI. Written as DNA, the CDR3 is TGTGCCAGCAGTGAACCTTATGGTGAGAGAACGGAGACCCAGTACTTC. This translates into CASSEPYGERTETQYF. Drawing the rest from reference TRBV2 and TRBJ2-5, the complete variable domain is EPEVTQTPSHQVTQMGQEVILRCVPISNHLYFYWYRQILGQKVEFLVSFYNNEISEKSEIFDDQFSVERPDGSNFTLKIRSTKLEDSAMYFCASSEPYGERTETQYFGPGTRLLVL.

V is TRBV5-1 and J is TRBJ2-7, with 10 bases matching TRBD2. CDR3 length equals 16 residues. V dropped 2 bases and J dropped 3; count of bases not matched to a gene: 8. Germline V gives CDR1 SGHRS, CDR2 YFSETQ. The CDR3: CASSFLPAGGNYEQYF. The CDR3 DNA is TGCGCCAGCAGCTTCCTCCCAGCGGGGGGGAACTACGAGCAGTACTTC.

V usage is TRBV27 and J usage is TRBJ2-7; 10 nucleotides align to TRBD1. The CDR3 contains 15 residues. The V segment lost 3 bases and the J segment 3 bases; nucleotides outside the gene matches: 5. Looked up from germline, CDR1 is MNHEY and CDR2 is SMNVEV (reference sequence). CDR3: CASSLPGQGLYEQYF. The DNA of the CDR3 is TGTGCCAGCAGTTTGCCGGGACAGGGGCTCTACGAGCAGTACTTC.

Only one count was recorded for this clone. The chain employs TRBV28 and TRBJ2-5, with 9 bases matching TRBD2. Germline V CDR1 and CDR2: MDHEN, SYDVKM. CDR3 length: 14 residues. V dropped 2 bases and J dropped 3; count of bases not matched to a gene: 1. In nucleotides, the CDR3 is TGTGCCAGCAGTTTAGCGGGAGGGGAAGAGACCCAGTACTTC. Protein sequence: CASSLAGGEETQYF.

The V call is TRBV27, the J call TRBJ1-3; 8 nucleotides agree with TRBD1. The CDR3 loop spans 15 amino acids. Trimming removed 2 bases from V and 1 base from J; junction bases left unmatched: 1. Germline CDR1 MNHEY, CDR2 SMNVEV (reference sequence). The CDR3 nucleotides read TGTGCCAGCAGTTTAGACAGGGGATCTGGAAACACCATATATTTT. Residues: CASSLDRGSGNTIYF.

This chain joins TRBV4-2 and TRBJ1-1; 7 bases agree with TRBD1. J was trimmed by 5 bases and V by 4 bases; bases with no gene match: 4. This CDR3 contains 13 residues. Germline V CDR1 and CDR2: LGHNA, YNFKEQ. CDR3 sequence reads: CASSPNRGTEAFF. In DNA form, the CDR3 reads TGTGCCAGCAGCCCAAACAGGGGAACTGAAGCTTTCTTT.

The rearrangement links TRBV6-5 to TRBJ2-6; D uncertain. This CDR3 is built from 13 residues. From germline, CDR1 is MNHEY and CDR2 SVGAGI. The V gene lost 10 bases and the J gene lost 0 bases, with 7 bases spanning the gap. CDR3 loop: CAMSTSGANVLTF. The CDR3, as DNA: TGTGCCATGTCTACCTCTGGGGCCAACGTCCTGACTTTC.

In DNA, the CDR3 is TGCGCCAGCAGCCAAGACGCTACCTCCACAGGGAGCACAGATACGCAGTATTTT. Residues: CASSQDATSTGSTDTQYF. J is TRBJ2-3 and V is TRBV4-3, with a tentative D call TRBD1 (6 bases). Germline-derived CDR1 and CDR2 are LGHNA and YSLEER. V was clipped by 0 bases and J by 0 bases, with 16 bases between them. The CDR3 is 18 amino acids.

This chain joins TRBV19 and TRBJ1-2; D gene unclear. Germline V gene lookup returns CDR1 LNHDA and CDR2 SQIVND (reference sequence). Trimming cost V 3 bases and J 4 bases, with 12 bases left between them. The CDR3 has 14 amino acids. CDR3 protein: CASSIGIGGYGYTF. CDR3 nucleotides: TGTGCCAGTAGTATCGGAATCGGAGGCTATGGCTACACCTTC.

DNA of the CDR3: TGCGCCAGCAGCTTTGTGGAGAACACTGAAGCTTTCTTT. This sequence encodes CASSFVENTEAFF. J is TRBJ1-1 and V is TRBV5-1; D not certain. Germline V gives CDR1 SGHRS, CDR2 YFSETQ. This CDR3 region has 13 residues. Trimming took 2 bases from V and 1 from J, leaving 6 bases between them.

This chain connects TRBV15 to TRBJ2-5; 8 nucleotides agree with TRBD1. With 2 bases clipped from V and 3 bases from J, the junction kept 2 bases outside the gene matches. Looked up from germline, CDR1 is LNHNV and CDR2 is YYDKDF (reference sequence). The CDR3 has 14 residues. The CDR3 protein is CATSRLDREETQYF. DNA of the CDR3: TGTGCCACCAGCAGACTGGACAGGGAAGAGACCCAGTACTTC.

This sequence joins TRBV11-3 and TRBJ1-2, with unresolved D. CDR3 length: 13 residues. V lost 5 bases and J lost 8, with 15 bases in between. The germline V gene has CDR1 SGHNT and CDR2 YENEEA. DNA for the CDR3: TGTGCCAGCAGCCCCCGCGAGAGTGGCGGCTACACCTTC. Amino acids: CASSPRESGGYTF. Supplemented by reference TRBV11-3 and TRBJ1-2, the full variable domain reads EAGVVQSPRYKIIEKKQPVAFWCNPISGHNTLYWYLQNLGQGPELLIRYENEEAVDDSQLPKDRFSAERLKGVDSTLKIQPAELGDSAVYLCASSPRESGGYTFGSGTRLTVV.

The chain uses TRBV7-9 and TRBJ2-7, with 11 bases identical to TRBD2. The CDR3 sequence is 18 residues long. The ends lost 4 bases at V and 1 base at J; junction bases unmatched: 12. CDR1 is SEHNR, CDR2 FQNEAQ, per germline (reference sequence). This CDR3 reads CASSSWLIAGGGSYEQYF. Here the CDR3 DNA reads TGTGCCAGCAGCTCCTGGTTAATAGCGGGAGGGGGTTCCTACGAGCAGTACTTC.

This chain joins TRBV5-1 and TRBJ1-4, with 7 bases aligning to TRBD1. In germline, CDR1 is SGHRS, CDR2 YFSETQ. Trimming cost V 4 bases and J 2 bases; bases outside gene matches: 5. The CDR3 runs 15 residues. The chain's CDR3 is CASSRSGGTNEKLFF. The CDR3 DNA reads TGCGCCAGCAGCCGTTCAGGGGGGACTAATGAAAAACTGTTTTTT.

This clone appeared a single time. The chain is built from TRBV5-1 and TRBJ2-5; TRBD1 might be the D (5 bases). Trimming took off 4 bases at V and 4 bases at J, with 11 bases between the two ends. The CDR3 runs 13 residues. Germline V CDR1 and CDR2: SGHRS, YFSETQ. CDR3 amino acids: CASSPGHIETQYF. The CDR3 DNA follows: TGCGCCAGCAGCCCCGGACACATAGAGACCCAGTACTTC.

This clone appeared a single time. The V gene is TRBV4-2, the J gene TRBJ2-1; D gene unclear. Germline values: CDR1 LGHNA, CDR2 YNFKEQ. V was clipped by 1 base and J by 0 bases, with 19 bases between them. The CDR3 consists of 19 residues. Here the CDR3 reads CASSQVETKRRGSYNEQFF. The CDR3 bases are TGTGCCAGCAGCCAAGTAGAAACAAAGAGGAGAGGCTCCTACAATGAGCAGTTCTTC.

The V and J genes are TRBV28 and TRBJ2-3, with 9 bases matching TRBD1. Germline V gene sequence: CDR1 MDHEN, CDR2 SYDVKM. V gave up 5 bases and J gave up 4 bases; unmatched junction bases: 22. The CDR3 extends over 20 amino acids. CDR3 sequence: CASSKRQGDLAATNADTQYF. In DNA, the CDR3 is TGTGCCAGCAGTAAAAGACAGGGGGACCTAGCGGCTACAAACGCAGATACGCAGTATTTT.

J is TRBJ2-7 and V is TRBV5-4; unclear D gene. Trimming stripped 2 bases from V and 7 bases from J, with 10 bases between. CDR1 is SGHNT, CDR2 YYREEE, per germline (reference sequence). CDR3 length: 12 residues. CDR3 residues: CASSLAAREQYF. The CDR3 bases are TGTGCCAGCAGCTTAGCAGCTCGGGAGCAGTACTTC.

This chain links TRBV19 with TRBJ1-5; TRBD1 aligns across 7 bases. V shed 9 bases and J 2 bases; nucleotides not matched to a gene: 13. The CDR3 runs 16 residues. Germline assignment: CDR1 LNHDA and CDR2 SQIVND (reference sequence). The CDR3 nucleotides read TGTGCCAGCGAAACCTGGGCCGGGACAGGCAATCAGCCCCAGCATTTT. Encoded protein: CASETWAGTGNQPQHF.

This clone was detected a few times. Other DNA sequences in the sample encode the same CDR3. This chain uses TRBV4-1 with TRBJ2-5, with 10 positions matching TRBD2. The CDR3 is made up of 15 amino acids. Trimming at V came to 1 base and at J to 2 bases, leaving 1 base not matched to a gene. Germline CDR1 reads MGHRA; CDR2 reads YSYEKL. CDR3 region: CASSQGTSGQETQYF. The CDR3 nucleotides read TGCGCCAGCAGCCAAGGGACTAGCGGACAAGAGACCCAGTACTTC.

The V gene is TRBV9, the J gene TRBJ2-7; 7 bases map to TRBD1. CDR3 size: 17 residues. V lost 5 bases to trimming and J lost 0 bases; unmatched junction nucleotides: 14. Germline assignment: CDR1 SGDLS and CDR2 YYNGEE. Here the CDR3 reads CASSPRQGLSSSYEQYF. The CDR3 DNA sequence: TGTGCCAGCAGTCCGAGACAGGGTCTATCGAGCTCCTACGAGCAGTACTTC.

In DNA form, the CDR3 reads TGTGCCTGGAGGCCCGAGCGCTTCTACGAGCAGTACTTC. Amino acids: CAWRPERFYEQYF. The chain couples TRBV30 to TRBJ2-7; D not certain. Germline V gene lookup returns CDR1 GTSNPN and CDR2 SVGIG (reference sequence). V shed 3 bases and J shed 3 bases, with 12 bases lying between them. This CDR3 is 13 amino acids long. The full variable domain, rest sourced from reference TRBV30 and TRBJ2-7, is SQTIHQWPATLVQPVGSPLSLECTVEGTSNPNLYWYRQAAGRGLQLLFYSVGIGQISSEVPQNLSASRPQDRQFILSSKKLLLSDSGFYLCAWRPERFYEQYFGPGTRLTVT.

The gene calls are TRBV5-1 and TRBJ2-2; 8 nucleotides match TRBD2. The junction had 0 bases not matched to a gene; V was cut back by 1 base and J by 1 base. Germline loops: CDR1 SGHRS, CDR2 YFSETQ. The CDR3 is made up of 15 amino acids. CDR3 in amino acids: CASSLTSGNTGELFF. The CDR3 nucleotides are TGCGCCAGCAGCTTGACTAGCGGGAACACCGGGGAGCTGTTTTTT.

The chain uses TRBV7-8 and TRBJ2-1, with 8 bases identical to TRBD2. CDR3 length equals 15 residues. With 5 bases clipped from V and 8 bases from J, the junction kept 11 bases outside the gene matches. Germline V gene lookup returns CDR1 SGHVS and CDR2 FQNEAQ. The CDR3 DNA sequence: TGTGCCAGCAGCAAAGCGGGCGGGAGGATTTATGAGCAGTTCTTC. Its translation: CASSKAGGRIYEQFF. The full variable domain, with the rest looked up from reference TRBV7-8 and TRBJ2-1, is GAGVSQSPRYKVAKRGQDVALRCDPISGHVSLFWYQQALGQGPEFLTYFQNEAQLDKSGLPSDRFFAERPEGSVSTLKIQRTQQEDSAVYLCASSKAGGRIYEQFFGPGTRLTVL.

The chain recombines TRBV7-2 with TRBJ2-1; D not certain. This CDR3 has 11 residues. V was cut by 3 bases and J by 9 bases, with 6 bases left in between. Germline V gives CDR1 SGHTA, CDR2 FQGNSA. The CDR3 loop is CASSFEAEQFF. The CDR3 DNA reads TGTGCCAGCAGCTTTGAAGCTGAGCAGTTCTTC.

This clone is a singleton in its sample. V usage is TRBV7-9 and J usage is TRBJ1-2; maybe TRBD1 (5 bases). Germline V gene lookup returns CDR1 SEHNR and CDR2 FQNEAQ (reference sequence). The CDR3 has 16 residues. V was cut by 4 bases and J by 5 bases, with 20 bases left in between. CDR3 DNA sequence: TGTGCCAGCAGCTGGAGGGGCCCAAGCCCATCTTATGGCTACACCTTC. Translated: CASSWRGPSPSYGYTF.

V is TRBV11-3 and J is TRBJ2-7, with TRBD2 as a possible D gene (5 bases). Germline V gene lookup returns CDR1 SGHNT and CDR2 YENEEA. This CDR3 region has 13 residues. The ends were cut back, 2 bases at V and 3 bases at J, with 8 bases in the middle. DNA for the CDR3: TGTGCCAGCAGCTTACTCAGCGGCTACGAGCAGTACTTC. Translation: CASSLLSGYEQYF.

The V gene is TRBV18, the J gene TRBJ1-4; TRBD1 might be the D (5 bases). This CDR3 has 15 amino acids. Trimming pared 3 bases from V and 5 bases from J, leaving 13 bases between. CDR1 is KGHSH, CDR2 LQKENI, per germline. The CDR3 region has the DNA TGTGCCAGCTCACCTGGACAAAGGAAAAATGAAAAACTGTTTTTT. As protein: CASSPGQRKNEKLFF.